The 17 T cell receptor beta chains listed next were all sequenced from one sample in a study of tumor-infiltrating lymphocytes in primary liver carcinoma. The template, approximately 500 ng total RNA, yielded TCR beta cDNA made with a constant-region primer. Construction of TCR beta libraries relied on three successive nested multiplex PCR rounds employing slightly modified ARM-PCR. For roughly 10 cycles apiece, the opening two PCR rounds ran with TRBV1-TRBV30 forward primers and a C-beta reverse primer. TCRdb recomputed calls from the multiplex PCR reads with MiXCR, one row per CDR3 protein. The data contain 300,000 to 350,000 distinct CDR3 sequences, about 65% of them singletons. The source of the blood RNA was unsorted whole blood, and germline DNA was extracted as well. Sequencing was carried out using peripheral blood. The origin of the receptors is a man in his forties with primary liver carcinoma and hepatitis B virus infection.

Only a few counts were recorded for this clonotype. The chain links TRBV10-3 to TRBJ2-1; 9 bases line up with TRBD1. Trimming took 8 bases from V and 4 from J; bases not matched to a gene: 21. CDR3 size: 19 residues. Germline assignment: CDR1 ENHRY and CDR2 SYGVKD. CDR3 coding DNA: TGTGCCATCGCCCCGGGACAGGGTATGGTATTTGGGATTTACAATGAGCAGTTCTTC. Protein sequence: CAIAPGQGMVFGIYNEQFF.

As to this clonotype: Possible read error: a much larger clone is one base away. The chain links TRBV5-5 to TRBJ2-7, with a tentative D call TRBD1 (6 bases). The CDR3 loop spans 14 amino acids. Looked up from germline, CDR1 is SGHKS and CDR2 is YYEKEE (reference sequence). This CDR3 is CANSLVTGIYEQYF. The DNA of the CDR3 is TGTGCCAACAGCTTGGTTACAGGGATCTACGAGCAGTACTTC.

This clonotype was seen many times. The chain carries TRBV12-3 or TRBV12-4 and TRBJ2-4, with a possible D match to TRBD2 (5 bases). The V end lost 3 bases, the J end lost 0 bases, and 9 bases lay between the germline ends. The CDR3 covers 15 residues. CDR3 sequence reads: CASSFIGIAKNIQYF. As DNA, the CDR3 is TGTGCCAGCAGTTTCATCGGGATAGCCAAAAACATTCAGTACTTC.

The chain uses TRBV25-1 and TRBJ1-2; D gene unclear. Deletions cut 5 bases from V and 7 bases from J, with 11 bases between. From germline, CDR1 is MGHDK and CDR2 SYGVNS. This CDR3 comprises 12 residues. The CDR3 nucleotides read TGTGCCAGCAGTCTTGGACCGGGTGGCTACACCTTC. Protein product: CASSLGPGGYTF.

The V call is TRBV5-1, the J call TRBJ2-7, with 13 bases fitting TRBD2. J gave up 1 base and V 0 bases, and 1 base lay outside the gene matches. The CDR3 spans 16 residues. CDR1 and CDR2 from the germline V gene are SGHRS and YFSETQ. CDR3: CASSLEGLAGSYEQYF. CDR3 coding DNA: TGCGCCAGCAGCTTGGAGGGACTAGCGGGGTCCTACGAGCAGTACTTC.

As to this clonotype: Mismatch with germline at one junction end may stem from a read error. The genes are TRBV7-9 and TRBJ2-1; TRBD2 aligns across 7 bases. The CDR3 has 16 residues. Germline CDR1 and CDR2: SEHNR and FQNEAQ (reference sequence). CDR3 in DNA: TGTGCCAACAGCTTATATACTAGCGCCTCCTACAATGAGCAGTTCTTC. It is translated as CANSLYTSASYNEQFF.

The CDR3 DNA is TGTGCCAGCAGCTTAGCCCCGGGACAGGGAGAGGGTGGAAACACCATATATTTT. Residues: CASSLAPGQGEGGNTIYF. The chain couples TRBV5-4 to TRBJ1-3; 9 nucleotides align to TRBD1. V shed 2 bases, J shed 3 bases, and the junction held 12 bases outside the gene matches. The CDR3 runs to 18 residues. Per the germline V gene, CDR1 is SGHNT and CDR2 is YYREEE (reference sequence).

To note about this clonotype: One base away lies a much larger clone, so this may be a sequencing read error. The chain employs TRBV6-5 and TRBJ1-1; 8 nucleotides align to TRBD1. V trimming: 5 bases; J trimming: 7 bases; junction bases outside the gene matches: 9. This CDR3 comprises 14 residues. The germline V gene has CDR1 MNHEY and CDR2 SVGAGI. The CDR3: CASSNARGQGEAFF. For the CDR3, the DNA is TGTGCCAGCAGTAATGCCAGGGGGCAGGGTGAAGCTTTCTTT.

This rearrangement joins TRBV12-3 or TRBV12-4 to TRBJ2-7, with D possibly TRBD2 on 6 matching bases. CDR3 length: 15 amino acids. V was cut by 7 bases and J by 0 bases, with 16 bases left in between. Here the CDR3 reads CASNFSSEGSYEQYF. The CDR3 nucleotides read TGTGCCAGCAATTTTTCGTCGGAGGGCTCCTACGAGCAGTACTTC.

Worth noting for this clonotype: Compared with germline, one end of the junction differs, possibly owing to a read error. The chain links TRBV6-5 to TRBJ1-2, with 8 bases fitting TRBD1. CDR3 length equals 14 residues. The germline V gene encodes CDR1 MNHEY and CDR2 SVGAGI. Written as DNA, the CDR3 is TGTTCCAGTAGTTCGGACAGGGTGGGCTATGGCTACACCTTC. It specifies CSSSSDRVGYGYTF.

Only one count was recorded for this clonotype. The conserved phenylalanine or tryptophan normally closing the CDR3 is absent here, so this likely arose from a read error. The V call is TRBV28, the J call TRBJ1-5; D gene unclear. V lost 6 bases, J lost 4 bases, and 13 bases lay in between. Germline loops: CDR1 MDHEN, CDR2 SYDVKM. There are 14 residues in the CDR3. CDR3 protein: CASRILQSNQPQHL. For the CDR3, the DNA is TGTGCCAGCAGAATTCTCCAGTCAAATCAGCCCCAGCATTTA.

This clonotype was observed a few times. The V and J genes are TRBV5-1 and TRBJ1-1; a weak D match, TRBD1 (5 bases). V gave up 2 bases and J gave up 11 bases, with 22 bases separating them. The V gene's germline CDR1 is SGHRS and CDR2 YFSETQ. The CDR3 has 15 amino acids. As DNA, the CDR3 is TGCGCCAGCAGCTTAACGACCGGGACCCTAGCGGGCGCTTTCTTT. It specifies CASSLTTGTLAGAFF.

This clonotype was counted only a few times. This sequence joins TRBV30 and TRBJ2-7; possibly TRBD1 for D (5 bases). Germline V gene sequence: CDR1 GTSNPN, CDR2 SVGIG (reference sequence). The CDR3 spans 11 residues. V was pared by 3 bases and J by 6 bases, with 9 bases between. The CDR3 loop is CAWSDSGEQYF. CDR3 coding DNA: TGTGCCTGGAGCGACAGTGGCGAGCAGTACTTC.

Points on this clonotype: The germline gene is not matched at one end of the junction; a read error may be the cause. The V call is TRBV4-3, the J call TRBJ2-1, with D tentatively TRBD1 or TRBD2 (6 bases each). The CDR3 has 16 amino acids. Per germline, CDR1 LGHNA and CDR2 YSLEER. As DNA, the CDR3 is TGCGTCAGCAGCCAACGGGGGCAGGGAAGAGGTAATGAGCAGTTCTTC. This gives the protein CVSSQRGQGRGNEQFF.

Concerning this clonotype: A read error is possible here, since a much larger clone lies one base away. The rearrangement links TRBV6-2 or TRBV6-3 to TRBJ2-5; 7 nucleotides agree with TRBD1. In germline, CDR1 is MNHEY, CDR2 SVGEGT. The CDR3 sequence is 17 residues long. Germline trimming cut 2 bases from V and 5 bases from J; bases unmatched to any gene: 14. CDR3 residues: CASSYHGVTGSRETQYF. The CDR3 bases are TGTGCCAGCAGTTACCACGGGGTGACAGGGAGCCGGGAGACCCAGTACTTC.

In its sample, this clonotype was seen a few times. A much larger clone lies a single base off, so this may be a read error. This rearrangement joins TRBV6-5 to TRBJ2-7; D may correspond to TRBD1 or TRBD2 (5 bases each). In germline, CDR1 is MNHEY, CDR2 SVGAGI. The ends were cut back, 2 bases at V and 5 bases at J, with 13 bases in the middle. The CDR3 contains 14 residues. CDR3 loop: CASSYGPWDHEQYF. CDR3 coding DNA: TGTGCCAGCAGTTACGGGCCGTGGGACCACGAGCAGTACTTC.

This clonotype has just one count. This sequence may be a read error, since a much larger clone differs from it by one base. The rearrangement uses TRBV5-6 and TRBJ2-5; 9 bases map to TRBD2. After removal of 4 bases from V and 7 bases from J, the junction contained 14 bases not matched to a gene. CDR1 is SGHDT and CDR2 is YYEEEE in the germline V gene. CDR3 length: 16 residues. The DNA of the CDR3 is TGTGCCAGCAGCCACCGCGATAGCGGGAGTCTGGTGACCCAGTACTTC. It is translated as CASSHRDSGSLVTQYF. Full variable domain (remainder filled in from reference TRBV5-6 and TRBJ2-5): DAGVTQSPTHLIKTRGQQVTLRCSPKSGHDTVSWYQQALGQGPQFIFQYYEEEERQRGNFPDRFSGHQFPNYSSELNVNALLLGDSALYLCASSHRDSGSLVTQYFGPGTRLLVL.